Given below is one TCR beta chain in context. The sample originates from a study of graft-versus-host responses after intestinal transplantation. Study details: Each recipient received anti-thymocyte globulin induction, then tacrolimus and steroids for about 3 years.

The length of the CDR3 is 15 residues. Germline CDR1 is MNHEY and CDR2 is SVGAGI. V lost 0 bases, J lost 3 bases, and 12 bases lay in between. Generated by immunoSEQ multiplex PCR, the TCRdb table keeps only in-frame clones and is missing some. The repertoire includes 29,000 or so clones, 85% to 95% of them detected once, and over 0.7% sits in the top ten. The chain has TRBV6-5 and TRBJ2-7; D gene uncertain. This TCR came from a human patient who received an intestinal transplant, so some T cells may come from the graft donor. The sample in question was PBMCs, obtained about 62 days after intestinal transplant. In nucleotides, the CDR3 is TGTGCCAGCAGTTACTCAGGGTCACCGGGCTACGAGCAGTACTTC. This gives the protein CASSYSGSPGYEQYF.